This T cell receptor (beta chain) was recorded in a study of blood T cell repertoires in COVID-19 (TCRdb year 2020). About the full investigation: Samples covering the acute and convalescent phases of COVID-19 were provided by collaborators in the United States, Italy and Spain. A freely available public database, intended as a resource for researchers studying the immune response to SARS-CoV-2, is where the repertoires were released. The samples were drawn from the first 160 participants of the ongoing ImmuneRACE study and from roughly 1,300 subjects provided by 6 global collaborators. Deeply sampled blood TCRbeta repertoires from subjects exposed to, actively infected with, or recovered from COVID-19 were included in the dataset. Where available, HLA class I and class II types were obtained from metadata supplied by the sample provider rather than from assay-based typing. The material from the prospective study consisted of cDNA or gDNA derived from T cells, B-cell-depleted T cells, or PBMCs. The sample metadata nearly always contained a de-identified subject ID, COVID-19 status, age in years and sex. General findings and caveats noted by the study authors: How much clinical and demographic metadata was included differed by source and by participant, and the metadata was provided uncurated.

The immunoSEQ Assay, a bias-controlled multiplex PCR, was used to amplify TCRbeta CDR3 regions from genomic DNA. In the paper's pipeline: The number of nucleated cells in each sample was estimated by amplification of reference gene primers within the assay. To quantify the absolute abundance of each unique TCRbeta CDR3 rearrangement, sequence reads were collapsed and filtered. For each sample, productive Simpson clonality was calculated as the square root of Simpson's diversity index across productive rearrangements. TCRdb provides this immuneACCESS table in a form limited to in-frame rearrangements. Some clones are lacking; in checked studies, under half of them reflect an unresolved V gene, and why the rest are absent is not known. V, J and clone size are those of that table, while D and trimming were read from the DNA. Present in this sample are 110,000 to 150,000 clones, 70% to 90% of which were seen just once. Approximately 4.3% of the sample comes from the top ten.

This clone was counted a single time. It lacks a known antigen. No quality values exist for individual bases; no much larger clone is one base distant. In the prospective study, participants were about 18 to 100 years old, resided in about two dozen geographic areas of the United States, and were enrolled through a virtual design. Cohort assignment in the prospective study relied on participant-reported clinical history from a screening survey and a study questionnaire. For ImmuneRACE Cohort 3, a participant was defined as recovered based on two consecutive negative NP/OP PCR tests, clearance by a healthcare professional, or resolution of symptoms. In the prospective study, mobile phlebotomists collected whole blood, serum and a nasopharyngeal or oropharyngeal swab from each participant. Additional blood draws and questionnaires over a 2-month period could optionally be provided by prospective study participants. Prospective study blood samples were shipped either frozen or at room temperature before DNA extraction.

The TCR originated in a man over 45 who had recovered from COVID-19. The specimen was PBMCs or T cells enriched from blood (not recorded which).

At the DNA level, the sequence is TGTGCCAGCAGCCCGGGGGGCGGAAACTATGGCTACACCTTC. Its translation reads: CASSPGGGNYGYTF. The sequence links TRBV7-2 to TRBJ1-2, with TRBD1 tentatively as D gene (6 bases match). The CDR3, cysteine through phenylalanine, is 14 amino acids long. CDR3 DNA is the only sequence kept; it has 42 bases, read in frame from the first base. Reading the germline V gene gives CDR1 SGHTA and CDR2 FQGNSA. V and J are truncated by 5 bases and 2 bases respectively, leaving an intervening sequence of 12 bases. With the rest looked up from the reference TRBV7-2 and TRBJ1-2 genes rather than sequenced, the full variable domain is GAGVSQSPSNKVTEKGKDVELRCDPISGHTALYWYRQSLGQGLEFLIYFQGNSAPDKSGLPSDRFSAERTGGSVSTLTIQRTQQEDSAVYLCASSPGGGNYGYTFGSGTRLTVV.